A selection of T cell receptor beta chains follows, all from one sample in a study of cytomegalovirus exposure and HLA in healthy donors. Sequencing was performed with immunoSEQ multiplex PCR; in TCRdb, only in-frame clones are kept and a portion is missing. The sample carries over 200,000 clones, 88% recorded once. Sequenced input: PBMCs. These receptors were collected from a woman between 18 and 29 years old in good health and CMV-seronegative. The CDR3 runs from the conserved cysteine through the conserved F or W. D genes are given only for firm matches. Rows give clone size only sometimes, using once, few, many, or a class for an expanded clone.

v_gene,d_gene,j_gene,abundance,CDR3nt,CDR3aa
TRBV27,.,TRBJ1-4,once,TGTGCCAGCAGTTTAATGGGGGGGGCTGAGGAAAAACTGTTTTTT,CASSLMGGAEEKLFF
TRBV4-3,TRBD1,TRBJ1-2,.,TGCGCCAGCAGCCCGTCAGCAGGGGGCTATGGCTACACCTTC,CASSPSAGGYGYTF
TRBV1,.,TRBJ2-1,.,TGCACCAGCAGCCAAAGTCTCCGGGAGGCCCGATACAATGAGCAGTTCTTC,CTSSQSLREARYNEQFF
TRBV5-4,.,TRBJ2-7,.,TGTGCCAGCAGCTTGGTAGCGGACCCCTACGAGCAGTACTTC,CASSLVADPYEQYF
TRBV7-2,TRBD2,TRBJ2-1,.,TGTGCCAGCAGCAACTCCTGGACTAGCGGGAGTGAAAATGAGCAGTTCTTC,CASSNSWTSGSENEQFF
TRBV27,TRBD2,TRBJ2-7,.,TGTGCCAGCAGTACTTCAGGACTAGCGGTCTACGAGCAGTACTTC,CASSTSGLAVYEQYF
TRBV30,.,TRBJ2-2,.,TGTGCCTGGAGTGGGGAGATGGTATCCGGGGAGCTGTTTTTT,CAWSGEMVSGELFF
TRBV19,TRBD2,TRBJ2-7,.,TGTGCCAGTAGTTTGACTAGCGGGAGCTTTGGACGAAACGAGCAGTACTTC,CASSLTSGSFGRNEQYF
TRBV4-1,.,TRBJ1-3,.,TGCGCCAGCAGCCAAGACAGGTTTAGTTACACCATATATTTT,CASSQDRFSYTIYF
TRBV11-3,.,TRBJ2-7,.,TGTGCCAGCAGCTCAAAGGACAGCGGCTACGAGCAGTACTTC,CASSSKDSGYEQYF
TRBV7-9,.,TRBJ2-1,.,TGTGCCAGCAGCTTAGTTATTGGGCAGGTTAATGAGCAGTTCTTC,CASSLVIGQVNEQFF
TRBV15,.,TRBJ2-7,.,TGTGCCACCAGCAGAGACGTAGCTTACGAGCAGTACTTC,CATSRDVAYEQYF
TRBV5-1,TRBD1,TRBJ1-1,once,TGCGCCAGCAGCCTACAGGGGGCAACTGAAGCTTTCTTT,CASSLQGATEAFF
TRBV18,TRBD2,TRBJ2-1,.,TGTGCCAGCTCACCACCACCGGGACTAATCTACAATGAGCAGTTCTTC,CASSPPPGLIYNEQFF
TRBV6-1,.,TRBJ2-5,once,TGCGCCAGCGGCAGGAGGGAGCCAGAGACCCAGTACTTC,CASGRREPETQYF
TRBV6-5,TRBD1,TRBJ2-3,.,TGTGCCAGCAGTTACACAGGGGGGAGCACAGATACGCAGTATTTT,CASSYTGGSTDTQYF
TRBV7-2,TRBD2,TRBJ2-1,.,TGTGCCAGCAGCTTAGTAGTTTCTAGCGGGGGCTCCTACAATGAGCAGTTCTTC,CASSLVVSSGGSYNEQFF
TRBV14,TRBD2,TRBJ2-1,few,TGTGCCAGCAGCTCACTAGCGGCCAGACACTCCAATGAGCAGTTCTTC,CASSSLAARHSNEQFF
TRBV5-4,TRBD1,TRBJ2-5,.,TGTGCCAGCAGTTATGGACAGGGGAAAGAGACCCAGTACTTC,CASSYGQGKETQYF
TRBV4-3,TRBD2,TRBJ2-1,.,TGCGCCAGCAGCCAAGATTTAGGACTAGCGGGAGTAGATGAGCAGTTCTTC,CASSQDLGLAGVDEQFF
TRBV28,TRBD1,TRBJ2-3,.,TGTGCCAGCAGTTCCCCAAAACCGGGACAGGGGTGGGGCACAGATACGCAGTATTTT,CASSSPKPGQGWGTDTQYF
TRBV4-2,TRBD2,TRBJ2-1,.,TGTGCCAGCAGCCAAGCGGGAGGGCCGAATGAGCAGTTCTTC,CASSQAGGPNEQFF
TRBV30,TRBD2,TRBJ2-7,.,TGTGCCTGGAGGCCGGGACTAGCGACCGAGCAGTACTTC,CAWRPGLATEQYF
TRBV4-1,.,TRBJ1-4,.,TGCGCCAGCAGCCAGGCAACAGGGAATGAAAAACTGTTTTTT,CASSQATGNEKLFF
TRBV9,.,TRBJ1-3,.,TGTGCCAGCAGCGTATACTCTGGAAACACCATATATTTT,CASSVYSGNTIYF
TRBV6-6,.,TRBJ1-5,.,TGTGCCAGCAGAACGGACGGGGTGGGAAAACAGCCCCAGCATTTT,CASRTDGVGKQPQHF
TRBV28,TRBD2,TRBJ2-7,.,TGTGCCAGCAGCTCAGGCGGGAGGGGGGACTGGAACGAGCAGTACTTC,CASSSGGRGDWNEQYF
TRBV2,TRBD1,TRBJ1-1,.,TGTGCCAGCTGCCAGGGGGCCAGACGGATCACTGAAGCTTTCTTT,CASCQGARRITEAFF
TRBV19,TRBD1,TRBJ2-7,.,TGTGCCAGTAGGCCCCTGGACAGGCGAACCTCCTACGAGCAGTACTTC,CASRPLDRRTSYEQYF
TRBV4-3,.,TRBJ2-5,.,TGCGCCAGCAGCCAAGGAGCGAGATTAGAGACCCAGTACTTC,CASSQGARLETQYF
TRBV2,.,TRBJ2-7,.,TGTGCCAGCAGTGAAGCACGACGACAGGACTACGAGCAGTACTTC,CASSEARRQDYEQYF
TRBV6-6,.,TRBJ1-2,.,TGTGCCAGCAGTTACTCGAAAGGAGAACCAGATGGCTACACCTTC,CASSYSKGEPDGYTF
TRBV5-5,TRBD2,TRBJ2-7,few,TGTGCCAGCAGCCAACGGACTAGCGATCTCTACGAGCAGTACTTC,CASSQRTSDLYEQYF
TRBV7-2,TRBD2,TRBJ2-7,.,TGTGCCAGCAGCTTAACTAGCGGAGATTACGAGCAGTACTTC,CASSLTSGDYEQYF
TRBV5-6,.,TRBJ2-3,once,TGTGCCAGCCTGTACAGTCCCTCTAGCACAGATACGCAGTATTTT,CASLYSPSSTDTQYF
TRBV5-6,TRBD2,TRBJ2-3,.,TGTGCCAGCAGCCCCTCCACTAGCGGGAGTGCCCCAGATACGCAGTATTTT,CASSPSTSGSAPDTQYF
TRBV5-4,.,TRBJ2-1,.,TGTGCCAGCACCCCAGAATCCGGGGCGGGATTCAATGAGCAGTTCTTC,CASTPESGAGFNEQFF
TRBV5-6,TRBD2,TRBJ2-3,.,TGTGCCAGCAGCTTGGCCTCTATTAGCGGGCCTAGCACAGATACGCAGTATTTT,CASSLASISGPSTDTQYF
TRBV2,.,TRBJ1-1,.,TGTGCCAGCAGCGCAGGGATCATGAACACTGAAGCTTTCTTT,CASSAGIMNTEAFF
TRBV11-2,.,TRBJ2-7,.,TGTGCCAGCAGCTTAGATCCCAGCTACGAGCAGTACTTC,CASSLDPSYEQYF
TRBV7-2,TRBD2,TRBJ2-7,.,TGTGCCAGCAGCTTCCCTGCGGGAGGGCTCGAGCAGTACTTC,CASSFPAGGLEQYF
TRBV27,.,TRBJ1-1,.,TGTGCCAGCAGTTTATGGCCAGAGAACACTGAAGCTTTCTTT,CASSLWPENTEAFF
TRBV28,TRBD2,TRBJ2-7,.,TGTGCCAGCTCAAGCTCGGGGGAACTAGCGGGTTGGCGCGACGAGCAGTACTTC,CASSSSGELAGWRDEQYF
TRBV5-1,TRBD2,TRBJ2-5,.,TGCGCCAGCAGCTTGCCAGCGGGGGAGACCCAGTACTTC,CASSLPAGETQYF
TRBV4-1,.,TRBJ1-5,.,TGCGCCAGCAGCCAAGATTCAGGGGTAGGGCAGCCCCAGCATTTT,CASSQDSGVGQPQHF
TRBV5-1,.,TRBJ1-4,.,TGCGCCAGCAGCCCCGGAGGCATCGGTGAAAAACTGTTTTTT,CASSPGGIGEKLFF
TRBV7-9,.,TRBJ2-1,.,TGTGCCAGCAGCTACGGGACTCGCTTGGGCCATGAGCAGTTCTTC,CASSYGTRLGHEQFF
TRBV19,TRBD1,TRBJ1-5,.,TGTGCCAGTAGTCCTGGGACAGGGAAAGGTACGGGCAATCAGCCCCAGCATTTT,CASSPGTGKGTGNQPQHF
TRBV4-2,.,TRBJ2-3,few,TGTGCCAGCAGCCAAGATTTTGCGAACCCCACAGATACGCAGTATTTT,CASSQDFANPTDTQYF
TRBV27,TRBD1,TRBJ2-1,.,TGTGCCAGCAGTAGCTGGGCAGGGGGCGAGAATGAGCAGTTCTTC,CASSSWAGGENEQFF
TRBV4-1,.,TRBJ2-1,many,TGCGCCAGCAGCCAAGGACTAGAAGCCTACAATGAGCAGTTCTTC,CASSQGLEAYNEQFF
TRBV10-2,.,TRBJ2-5,.,TGCGCCAGCAGCCTAGCCCTCCAAGAGACCCAGTACTTC,CASSLALQETQYF
TRBV6-6,.,TRBJ2-5,.,TGTGCCAGCAGCCTAGACGCGTACCAAGAGACCCAGTACTTC,CASSLDAYQETQYF
TRBV6-1,.,TRBJ2-7,once,TGTGCCAGCAGCCGGACTGGCCCTTACGAGCAGTACTTC,CASSRTGPYEQYF